The source of this TCR beta chain is a study of T-cell memory formation after mild COVID-19. The V end lost 6 bases, the J end lost 7 bases, and 13 bases lay between the germline ends. The CDR3 consists of 13 residues. TCRdb re-derived calls from the 5' RACE reads in MiXCR, one entry per CDR3 protein. The sample carries around 200,000 distinct CDR3 sequences, about 11% recorded once. The sample holds a few counts of this clonotype. This chain uses TRBV12-3 or TRBV12-4 with TRBJ1-5; TRBD1 might be the D (5 bases). The clonotype comes from a man younger than 35 who had mild COVID-19 (a few samples of this study predate the infection). Cell type and time point are not known. The specimen was PBMCs or a T cell subset sorted from them (not recorded which). DNA of the CDR3: TGTGCCAGCAGCGCCGCTAGGGACCAGCCCCAGCATTTT. Amino acids: CASSAARDQPQHF.